Detailed here is one TCR beta chain. The antigen remains unidentified. These data originate in a study of cytomegalovirus exposure and HLA in healthy donors. Broader study findings: In vitro work confirmed that three CMV-associated chains recognize CMV antigens.

It was with 60 Vbeta and 13 Jbeta primers that the PCR ran. Generated by immunoSEQ multiplex PCR, the TCRdb table keeps only in-frame clones and is missing some. This sample carries about 96,000 clones, with about 3.4% going to the ten biggest clones. The CDR3 is 13 amino acids. The ends were cut back, 5 bases at V and 13 bases at J, with 20 bases in the middle. Germline V gene data show CDR1 as SGHTA and CDR2 as FQGTGA. The sequence was collected from a woman aged 25 to 39 in good health and CMV-seronegative. Input material: PBMCs. V usage is TRBV7-3 and J usage is TRBJ2-5; weak D call: TRBD2 (6 bases). CDR3 in amino acids: CASSRISGRELYF. The CDR3 bases are TGTGCCAGCAGCAGAATTAGCGGCCGGGAATTGTACTTC.